Below, 21 T cell receptor beta chains from the same sample are listed, as sequenced in a study of a mutant IDH1 vaccine in newly diagnosed glioma. Method: immunoSEQ multiplex PCR; TCRdb's copy keeps in-frame clones and lacks some. Of tens of thousands of clones in the sample, roughly 80% were seen once. The time point denotes: baseline, week 1 (first vaccination visit). Treatment defined: pre-vaccination baseline after standard-of-care therapy. The starting material was PBMCs, obtained from a glioma patient treated with radiotherapy, temozolomide or both. Receptors originate from a man aged 18 to 30 with glioma.

V usage is TRBV4-1 and J usage is TRBJ1-2; perhaps TRBD1 as D (5 bases). CDR1 MGHRA and CDR2 YSYEKL come from the germline V gene. V lost 5 bases and J 8 bases, leaving 12 bases between the germline ends. This CDR3 contains 12 residues. The CDR3 loop reads CASSSGGGGYTF. For the CDR3, the DNA is TGCGCCAGCAGCTCGGGGGGAGGAGGCTACACCTTC.

The chain uses TRBV19 and TRBJ2-7; tentatively, D is TRBD2 (7 bases). The germline CDR1 and CDR2 sequences are LNHDA and SQIVND (reference sequence). This CDR3 has 14 amino acids. Trimming removed 5 bases at V and 1 base at J, with 12 bases between. The CDR3 bases are TGTGCCAGTAGTTACGGGGGGCGATCCTACGAGCAGTACTTC. Translated, it gives CASSYGGRSYEQYF.

The chain links TRBV7-8 to TRBJ1-6; TRBD1 aligns across 7 bases. The CDR3 is made up of 16 amino acids. Trimming cost V 5 bases and J 6 bases; bases outside gene matches: 10. Germline CDR1 is SGHVS and CDR2 is FQNEAQ. The CDR3 sequence is CASSRTVAGGNSPLHF. For the CDR3, the DNA is TGTGCCAGCAGCCGGACTGTGGCAGGGGGTAATTCACCCCTCCACTTT.

This clone was detected a few times. This rearrangement joins TRBV7-2 to TRBJ2-1; no reliable D call. V lost 1 base to trimming and J lost 8 bases, with 6 bases between them. The CDR3 extends over 12 amino acids. Germline CDR1 reads SGHTA; CDR2 reads FQGNSA. DNA of the CDR3: TGTGCCAGCAGCTTAGTTAGGTATGAGCAGTTCTTC. Translated: CASSLVRYEQFF. Full variable domain (missing parts from reference TRBV7-2 and TRBJ2-1): GAGVSQSPSNKVTEKGKDVELRCDPISGHTALYWYRQSLGQGLEFLIYFQGNSAPDKSGLPSDRFSAERTGGSVSTLTIQRTQQEDSAVYLCASSLVRYEQFFGPGTRLTVL.

The gene calls are TRBV5-1 and TRBJ1-4, with TRBD1 matching 8 bases. Germline CDR1 SGHRS, CDR2 YFSETQ. The CDR3 has 16 amino acids. Losses at the gene ends were 2 bases for V and 0 bases for J; bases not matched to a gene: 3. Here the CDR3 reads CASSLQGGATNEKLFF. For the CDR3, the DNA is TGCGCCAGCAGCTTACAGGGGGGCGCAACTAATGAAAAACTGTTTTTT.

The chain is built from TRBV7-9 and TRBJ2-1; D is perhaps TRBD2 (5 bases). The V end lost 2 bases, the J end lost 8 bases, and 10 bases lay between the germline ends. Germline CDR1 and CDR2: SEHNR and FQNEAQ (reference sequence). The CDR3 has 13 residues. The CDR3 sequence: CASSLLATDEQFF. In nucleotides, the CDR3 is TGTGCCAGCAGCTTACTAGCTACCGATGAGCAGTTCTTC.

The genes are TRBV30 and TRBJ1-3; D is unclear. V shed 3 bases and J shed 2 bases, with 11 bases lying between them. Germline lookup yields CDR1 GTSNPN and CDR2 SVGIG (reference sequence). CDR3 size: 14 residues. CDR3 coding DNA: TGTGCCTGGAGCCCTGGGAGGGCTGGAAACACCATATATTTT. Its translation is CAWSPGRAGNTIYF.

The rearrangement uses TRBV15 and TRBJ1-2, with no clear D. This CDR3 has 12 amino acids. The germline V and J ends were trimmed by 1 base and 6 bases, with 6 bases remaining between them. Germline-derived CDR1 and CDR2 are LNHNV and YYDKDF (reference sequence). The CDR3 nucleotides are TGTGCCACCAGCAGAGGACAAGATGGCTACACCTTC. Translated, it gives CATSRGQDGYTF.

The J gene is TRBJ1-1, the V gene TRBV29-1; TRBD1 might be the D (5 bases). This CDR3 comprises 14 residues. Trimming shortened V by 3 bases and J by 1 base, and 12 bases separated the two germline ends. Germline V CDR1 and CDR2: SQVTM, ANQGSEA. The CDR3 here is CSVDPTGGNTEAFF. Written as DNA, the CDR3 is TGCAGCGTTGACCCCACGGGGGGGAACACTGAAGCTTTCTTT.

The chain employs TRBV20-1 and TRBJ2-7; D is possibly TRBD2 (6 bases). The V end lost 5 bases, the J end lost 3 bases, and 8 bases lay between the germline ends. The germline V gene encodes CDR1 DFQATT and CDR2 SNEGSKA (reference sequence). This CDR3 spans 11 amino acids. The CDR3 coding sequence is TGCAGTGCTGCCGGGGGCTACGAGCAGTACTTC. Translation gives CSAAGGYEQYF.

This chain links TRBV27 with TRBJ1-2; 7 bases agree with TRBD1. The trim removed 9 bases at V and 1 base at J, leaving 11 bases unmatched. Germline loops: CDR1 MNHEY, CDR2 SMNVEV (reference sequence). CDR3 length: 15 residues. The CDR3 region has the DNA TGTGCCAGTGGCAAGACAGGGTTGTTTAACTATGGCTACACCTTC. This codes for CASGKTGLFNYGYTF.

The chain is built from TRBV5-1 and TRBJ2-2, with 10 nucleotides matching TRBD1. Germline CDR1 SGHRS, CDR2 YFSETQ. The CDR3 loop spans 16 amino acids. V trimming: 5 bases; J trimming: 4 bases; junction bases outside the gene matches: 8. CDR3 sequence reads: CASRSRDRGGTGELFF. The CDR3 nucleotides are TGCGCCAGCAGGTCCCGGGACAGGGGCGGCACCGGGGAGCTGTTTTTT.

This chain connects TRBV5-1 to TRBJ1-1; 7 nucleotides line up with TRBD1. The CDR3 loop spans 14 amino acids. V shed 4 bases and J 4 bases; nucleotides not matched to a gene: 7. The germline gives CDR1 SGHRS, CDR2 YFSETQ. DNA of the CDR3: TGCGCCAGCAGCCATCGGGGACAGTTCACTGAAGCTTTCTTT. Amino acids: CASSHRGQFTEAFF.

The chain employs TRBV5-1 and TRBJ2-7; the match to TRBD1 covers 8 bases. Trimming took 2 bases from V and 0 from J; bases not matched to a gene: 4. From germline, CDR1 is SGHRS and CDR2 YFSETQ. The CDR3 is 15 amino acids. The CDR3 sequence: CASSLQGVTSYEQYF. In nucleotides, the CDR3 is TGCGCCAGCAGCTTACAGGGGGTTACCTCCTACGAGCAGTACTTC.

The V and J genes are TRBV27 and TRBJ2-7, with D perhaps TRBD1 (6 bases). Trimming left V 0 bases short and J 1 base short, with 10 bases between. The CDR3 consists of 15 residues. The germline V gene encodes CDR1 MNHEY and CDR2 SMNVEV (reference sequence). The CDR3 is CASSLSQDSSYEQYF. In DNA form, the CDR3 reads TGTGCCAGCAGTTTATCCCAGGACAGTTCCTACGAGCAGTACTTC.

The chain has TRBV2 and TRBJ2-3; D is undetermined. Germline V CDR1 and CDR2: SNHLY, FYNNEI. The CDR3 totals 14 residues. V was trimmed by 3 bases and J by 4 bases, leaving 11 bases between them. The CDR3 nucleotides are TGTGCCAGCAGTGAGCGGCTCCCCGCAGATACGCAGTATTTT. Protein product: CASSERLPADTQYF.

V and J are TRBV10-3 and TRBJ1-2; 9 bases map to TRBD1. The length of the CDR3 is 14 residues. Per germline, CDR1 ENHRY and CDR2 SYGVKD. V shed 6 bases, J shed 6 bases, and the junction held 8 bases outside the gene matches. This chain's CDR3 is CAIRDGTGRHGYTF. CDR3 in DNA: TGTGCCATCAGGGACGGGACAGGGAGACATGGCTACACCTTC.

The chain recombines TRBV18 with TRBJ1-3; D is undetermined. V gave up 4 bases and J gave up 0 bases, with 4 bases separating them. CDR1 and CDR2 from the germline V gene are KGHSH and LQKENI. This CDR3 region has 13 residues. CDR3 sequence reads: CASSQLSGNTIYF. CDR3 in DNA: TGTGCCAGCTCACAACTCTCTGGAAACACCATATATTTT.

This clone has just a few counts. V and J are TRBV4-1 and TRBJ1-1; unclear D gene. From germline, CDR1 is MGHRA and CDR2 YSYEKL. The CDR3 length is 13 residues. The V and J ends lost 4 bases and 7 bases respectively, with 13 bases between them. CDR3 residues: CASSPLKWVEAFF. The CDR3 DNA reads TGCGCCAGCAGCCCCCTAAAGTGGGTTGAAGCTTTCTTT.

The chain carries TRBV5-1 and TRBJ1-6, with TRBD1 as a possible D gene (5 bases). The V end was cut by 1 base, the J end by 9 bases, with 14 bases between. Germline V gives CDR1 SGHRS, CDR2 YFSETQ. CDR3 length equals 15 residues. The DNA for the CDR3 is TGCGCCAGCAGCTTGTCGGGCAGGGAGTCTTCACCCCTCCACTTT. Amino acids: CASSLSGRESSPLHF.

This clone was seen just once. The chain joins TRBV6-1 to TRBJ2-7; 7 nucleotides agree with TRBD1. This CDR3 comprises 13 residues. The V gene's germline CDR1 is MNHNS and CDR2 SASEGT. V dropped 5 bases and J dropped 3; count of bases not matched to a gene: 4. Here the CDR3 reads CASSTRDSYEQYF. As DNA, the CDR3 is TGTGCCAGCAGTACACGGGACAGCTACGAGCAGTACTTC.